This note documents a single T cell receptor (beta chain) sequence. Antigen unknown. This record comes from a study of T cell responses to AZD1222 COVID-19 vaccine. Germline CDR1 and CDR2: MDHEN and SYDVKM. The CDR3 is made up of 14 amino acids. V lost 2 bases and J lost 8, with 10 bases in between. Study-wide findings and caveats: Clonal diversity may have been underestimated, and the donors were mostly white British, with more females than males.

Generated by immunoSEQ multiplex PCR, the TCRdb table keeps only in-frame clones and is missing some. The sample holds 170,000 or so clones; 90% are singletons and the top ten take approximately 1.4%. This clonotype was obtained from an adult in good health. The source material was peripheral blood, sampled on day 0 of AZD1222 vaccination. The chain uses TRBV28 and TRBJ1-6; TRBD1 is a possible D gene (5 bases). The CDR3 DNA is TGTGCCAGCAGTTTAGCCAGGGAATATTCACCCCTCCACTTT. It encodes CASSLAREYSPLHF. Full variable domain (missing parts from reference TRBV28 and TRBJ1-6): DVKVTQSSRYLVKRTGEKVFLECVQDMDHENMFWYRQDPGLGLRLIYFSYDVKMKEKGDIPEGYSVSREKKERFSLILESASTNQTSMYLCASSLAREYSPLHFGNGTRLTVT.